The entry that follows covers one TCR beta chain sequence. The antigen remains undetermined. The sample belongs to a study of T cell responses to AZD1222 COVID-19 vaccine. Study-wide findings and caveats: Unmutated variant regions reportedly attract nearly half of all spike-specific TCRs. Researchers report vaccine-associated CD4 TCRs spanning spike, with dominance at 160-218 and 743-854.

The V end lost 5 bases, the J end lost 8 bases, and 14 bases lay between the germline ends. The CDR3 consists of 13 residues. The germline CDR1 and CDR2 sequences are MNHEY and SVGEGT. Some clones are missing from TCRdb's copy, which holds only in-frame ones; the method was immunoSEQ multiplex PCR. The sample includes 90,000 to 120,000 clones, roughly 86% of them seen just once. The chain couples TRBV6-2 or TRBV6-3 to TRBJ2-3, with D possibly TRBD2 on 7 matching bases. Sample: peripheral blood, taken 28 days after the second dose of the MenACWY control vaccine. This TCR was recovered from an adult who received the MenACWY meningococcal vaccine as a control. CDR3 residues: CASSLEGGTTQYF. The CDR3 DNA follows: TGTGCCAGCAGTCTTGAGGGGGGGACTACGCAGTATTTT.